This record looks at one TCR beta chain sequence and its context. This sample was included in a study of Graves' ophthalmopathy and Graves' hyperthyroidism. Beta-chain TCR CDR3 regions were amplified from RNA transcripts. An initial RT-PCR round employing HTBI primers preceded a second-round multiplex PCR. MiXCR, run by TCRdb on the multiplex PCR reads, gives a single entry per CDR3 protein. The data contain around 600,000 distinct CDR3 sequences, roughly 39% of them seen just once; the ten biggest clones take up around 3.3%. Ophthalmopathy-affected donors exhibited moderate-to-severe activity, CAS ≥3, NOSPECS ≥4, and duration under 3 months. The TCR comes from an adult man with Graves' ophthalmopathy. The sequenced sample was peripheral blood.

CDR3 DNA: TGTGCCACCAGCACCTGGGTGATAGCGGCAGAGACCCAGTACTTC. This codes for CATSTWVIAAETQYF. J is TRBJ2-5 and V is TRBV15; maybe TRBD2 (6 bases). This CDR3 region has 15 residues. Trimming took 4 bases from V and 4 from J, leaving 16 bases between them. Germline CDR1 reads LNHNV; CDR2 reads YYDKDF (reference sequence).